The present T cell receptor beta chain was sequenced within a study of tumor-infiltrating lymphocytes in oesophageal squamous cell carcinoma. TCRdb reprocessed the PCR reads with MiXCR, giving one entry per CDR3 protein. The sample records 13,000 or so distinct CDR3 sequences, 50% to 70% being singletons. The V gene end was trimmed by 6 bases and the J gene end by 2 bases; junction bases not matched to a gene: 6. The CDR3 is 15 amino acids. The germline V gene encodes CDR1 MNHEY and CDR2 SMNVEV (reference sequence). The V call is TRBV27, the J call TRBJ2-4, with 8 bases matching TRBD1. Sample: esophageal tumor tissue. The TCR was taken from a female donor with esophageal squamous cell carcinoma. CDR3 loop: CASRDRVWPKNIQYF. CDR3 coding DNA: TGTGCCAGCAGGGACAGGGTTTGGCCCAAAAACATTCAGTACTTC.